This TCR beta chain was captured in a study of T cells after yellow fever vaccination. About the study: SMART-Seq v4 Ultra Low Input handled preparation of low-cell-number fractions. General study findings and limits: The secondary response was weaker but peaked faster, day 5 versus 15. Post-booster repertoires again held most primary-vaccination clones (roughly 96% CD4, 75% to 90% CD8).

In making TCR cDNA, 5'RACE template switching added a universal primer site and UMIs to it. TCRdb re-derived calls from the 5' RACE reads in MiXCR, one entry per CDR3 protein. The data show 150,000 to 200,000 distinct CDR3 sequences, 9.3% seen once. The V end lost 4 bases, the J end lost 1 base, and 19 bases lay between the germline ends. The germline gives CDR1 MGHRA, CDR2 YSYEKL. CDR3 length: 17 residues. The sample holds a few counts of this clonotype. Antigen: not known. The chain links TRBV4-1 to TRBJ2-5; no firm D call. The sequencing used CD8+ T cells sorted from PBMCs, collected 45 days after the yellow fever booster vaccination. This TCR was sampled from a man aged 18 to 30 who received the YFV17D yellow fever vaccine. The CDR3 DNA reads as TGCGCCAGCAGCCGTCTCGATCTCGGCGGCATCCAAGAGACCCAGTACTTC. Translated, it gives CASSRLDLGGIQETQYF.